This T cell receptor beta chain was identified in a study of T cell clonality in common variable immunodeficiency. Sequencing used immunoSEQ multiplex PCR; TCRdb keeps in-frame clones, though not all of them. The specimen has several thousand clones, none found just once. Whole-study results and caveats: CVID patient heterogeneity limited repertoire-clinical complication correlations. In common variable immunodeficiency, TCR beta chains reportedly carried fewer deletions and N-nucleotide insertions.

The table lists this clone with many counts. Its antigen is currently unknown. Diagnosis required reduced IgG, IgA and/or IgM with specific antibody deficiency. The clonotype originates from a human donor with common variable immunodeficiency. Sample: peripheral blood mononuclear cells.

CDR3 DNA, as far as it was read: TGTGCCAGCAGCTTAGGCTCCAGGGGTTACGAG. Translating it yields CASSLGSRGYE. The entire CDR3 is CASSLGSRGYEQYF. The chain combines TRBV11-2 with TRBJ2-7; D is possibly TRBD1 (6 bases). Read coverage stops 3 residues before the CDR3 terminus; the germline J gene supplies the remainder. The V and J ends lost 1 base and 4 bases respectively, with 11 bases between them. Germline CDR1 is SGHAT and CDR2 is FQNNGV. CDR3 size: 14 residues. Supplemented by reference TRBV11-2 and TRBJ2-7, the full variable domain reads EAGVAQSPRYKIIEKRQSVAFWCNPISGHATLYWYQQILGQGPKLLIQFQNNGVVDDSQLPKDRFSAERLKGVDSTLKIQPAKLEDSAVYLCASSLGSRGYEQYFGPGTRLTVT.